Included here is one T cell receptor (beta chain) sequence, with context. The sample is drawn from a study of T cell changes during pregnancy in multiple sclerosis. This CDR3 is 12 amino acids long. The V gene lost 6 bases and the J gene lost 8 bases, with 16 bases spanning the gap. Germline V gene data show CDR1 as GTSNPN and CDR2 as SVGIG (reference sequence). Sequenced by immunoSEQ multiplex PCR; TCRdb stores in-frame clones only, minus some. This table holds over 70,000 clones, more than 85% found once. The chain couples TRBV30 to TRBJ1-2, with D tentatively TRBD1 (6 bases). The sample here was peripheral blood, taken in the first trimester of pregnancy. This sequence originates from a female donor in good health, enrolled as a control in a pregnancy study. CDR3 sequence reads: CACDTGKTGYTF. The CDR3, as DNA: TGTGCCTGCGACACAGGGAAGACGGGCTACACCTTC.